The 8 T cell receptor beta chains given below trace back to one sample, sequenced in a study of T-cell memory formation after mild COVID-19. TCRdb re-derived calls from the 5' RACE reads in MiXCR, one entry per CDR3 protein. The repertoire consists of 300,000 to 400,000 distinct CDR3 sequences, with approximately 16% occurring once and the leading ten covering about a fifth. Sequenced input: PBMCs or a T cell subset sorted from them (not recorded which). These receptors all stem from a man aged 18 to 30 who had mild COVID-19 (a few samples of this study predate the infection). Cell type and time point are not known.

A few counts support this clonotype. V usage is TRBV7-8 and J usage is TRBJ2-1; D is ambiguous. V gave up 1 base and J gave up 6 bases, with 4 bases separating them. Germline V CDR1 and CDR2: SGHVS, FQNEAQ. There are 12 residues in the CDR3. The DNA of the CDR3 is TGTGCCAGCAGCTTAGTCCCCAATGAGCAGTTCTTC. It translates to CASSLVPNEQFF. The full variable domain, with the rest looked up from reference TRBV7-8 and TRBJ2-1, is GAGVSQSPRYKVAKRGQDVALRCDPISGHVSLFWYQQALGQGPEFLTYFQNEAQLDKSGLPSDRFFAERPEGSVSTLKIQRTQQEDSAVYLCASSLVPNEQFFGPGTRLTVL.

This clonotype was recorded many times. The CDR3 DNA sequence: TGTGCCAGCAGTTTACTCAGCTCCTACAATGAGCAGTTCTTC. Amino acid sequence: CASSLLSSYNEQFF. The chain couples TRBV12-3 or TRBV12-4 to TRBJ2-1; D unclear. The CDR3 is made up of 14 amino acids. Trimming removed 2 bases from V and 0 bases from J, with 5 bases in between.

V is TRBV29-1 and J is TRBJ2-7; D is perhaps TRBD1 or TRBD2 (5 bases each). From germline, CDR1 is SQVTM and CDR2 ANQGSEA. V shed 1 base and J shed 3 bases, with 19 bases lying between them. The CDR3 loop spans 16 amino acids. CDR3 residues: CSVEGRLGDGIYEQYF. Written as DNA, the CDR3 is TGCAGCGTTGAAGGGAGATTGGGGGACGGAATCTACGAGCAGTACTTC.

This clonotype was counted a few times. The rearrangement joins TRBV29-1 to TRBJ2-4, with a weak D call TRBD2 (6 bases). V gave up 7 bases and J gave up 4 bases, with 14 bases separating them. The CDR3 contains 13 residues. Germline CDR1 SQVTM, CDR2 ANQGSEA. CDR3 nucleotides: TGCAGCGGGGGGGACTGGAAAAAAAACATTCAGTACTTC. This gives the protein CSGGDWKKNIQYF.

This clonotype came up a few times. The genes are TRBV12-3 or TRBV12-4 and TRBJ2-1; D gene uncertain. This CDR3 has 14 amino acids. Trimming pared 2 bases from V and 7 bases from J, leaving 12 bases between. CDR3 DNA sequence: TGTGCCAGCAGTTTATTCCAGAGTAGGAATGAGCAGTTCTTC. Its translation: CASSLFQSRNEQFF.

The sample holds a few counts of this clonotype. The rearrangement links TRBV20-1 to TRBJ2-7; TRBD1 matches 8 bases. The V gene end was trimmed by 6 bases and the J gene end by 0 bases; junction bases not matched to a gene: 7. This CDR3 region has 14 residues. The germline gives CDR1 DFQATT, CDR2 SNEGSKA (reference sequence). CDR3 region: CSALRDRSSYEQYV. As DNA, the CDR3 is TGCAGTGCGCTGCGGGACAGGAGCTCCTACGAGCAGTACGTC.

V is TRBV5-4 and J is TRBJ2-2, with 9 bases that match TRBD2. The J segment lost 3 bases and the V segment lost 4 bases, leaving 7 bases of the junction unmatched. Germline CDR1 SGHNT, CDR2 YYREEE (reference sequence). The CDR3 extends over 16 amino acids. CDR3 in DNA: TGTGCCAGCAGCATGGCGGCGGGGGGGCACACCGGGGAGCTGTTTTTT. This translates into CASSMAAGGHTGELFF.

This clonotype was seen many times. The chain uses TRBV12-3 or TRBV12-4 and TRBJ2-3; 9 bases line up with TRBD2. This CDR3 is 14 amino acids long. The junction had 2 bases not matched to a gene; V was cut back by 7 bases and J by 0 bases. CDR3 residues: CASISGGSTDTQYF. The CDR3 DNA is TGTGCCAGCATCAGCGGGGGGAGCACAGATACGCAGTATTTT.